A single sample gave rise to the 26 T cell receptor beta chains below, sequenced in a study of OX40 agonist ivuxolimab in advanced cancers. Library preparation employed the immunoSEQ multiplex PCR assay. The clones in this table, taken by TCRdb from immuneACCESS, are in-frame only. Not every clone is retained; where verified, under half of the shortfall comes from an unresolved V gene, and the cause of the rest is unknown. This sample gives around 77,000 clones in total; more than 90% of them show up just once. The ten biggest clones cover around 4.4% of the sample. The sample was CD4+ or CD8+ T cells sorted from blood, taken in a trial of the OX40 agonist ivuxolimab. These receptor sequences come from an adult with an advanced solid tumor such as melanoma, head and neck, liver or kidney cancer.

This clone appeared once. The chain joins TRBV5-4 to TRBJ1-1, with 8 nucleotides matching TRBD1. Germline assignment: CDR1 SGHNT and CDR2 YYREEE (reference sequence). The trim removed 4 bases at V and 4 bases at J, leaving 9 bases unmatched. This CDR3 comprises 15 residues. The CDR3 DNA follows: TGTGCCAGCAGCGTAGGCAGGGGGCGGGGCACTGAAGCTTTCTTT. Residues: CASSVGRGRGTEAFF.

The CDR3 DNA reads as TGCGCCAGCAGTGAGTCGAAGGGGACAGGTTACGAGCAGTACTTC. Protein product: CASSESKGTGYEQYF. This sequence joins TRBV10-1 and TRBJ2-7; 8 bases are a match to TRBD1. CDR3 size: 15 residues. V shed 0 bases and J 4 bases; nucleotides not matched to a gene: 5. Germline lookup yields CDR1 WNHNN and CDR2 SYGVQD (reference sequence).

This chain uses TRBV11-3 with TRBJ2-1; the D gene is possibly TRBD2 (6 bases). Germline CDR1 is SGHNT and CDR2 is YENEEA. The V end was cut by 8 bases, the J end by 4 bases, with 15 bases between. The length of the CDR3 is 14 residues. CDR3 in DNA: TGTGCCAGCGCCCCCGGGACTTATTACAATGAGCAGTTCTTC. The encoded protein is CASAPGTYYNEQFF.

This clone was found once. The chain uses TRBV11-2 and TRBJ1-4, with D hard to call. Trimming removed 6 bases at V and 7 bases at J, with 12 bases between. Germline CDR1 reads SGHAT; CDR2 reads FQNNGV. The CDR3 has 13 residues. CDR3 sequence (DNA): TGTGCCAGCAGTCCCCAACGGATTGAAAAACTGTTTTTT. As protein: CASSPQRIEKLFF.

The V gene is TRBV5-6, the J gene TRBJ2-5, with D possibly matching TRBD2 (5 bases). CDR3 length: 13 amino acids. Trimming pared 7 bases from V and 2 bases from J, leaving 12 bases between. Germline-derived CDR1 and CDR2 are SGHDT and YYEEEE. CDR3 sequence reads: CASVGRGQETQYF. The DNA for the CDR3 is TGTGCCAGCGTAGGGAGAGGGCAAGAGACCCAGTACTTC.

V usage is TRBV6-6 and J usage is TRBJ1-4; D is undetermined. The CDR3 contains 13 residues. Germline V CDR1 and CDR2: MNHNY, SVGAGI (reference sequence). Trimming took 0 bases from V and 7 from J, leaving 6 bases between them. The CDR3 loop is CASSYSLSEKLFF. The DNA of the CDR3 is TGTGCCAGCAGTTACTCCCTATCTGAAAAACTGTTTTTT.

The V gene is TRBV7-3, the J gene TRBJ2-1; 11 bases agree with TRBD2. Trimming cost V 6 bases and J 6 bases; bases outside gene matches: 10. CDR3 size: 16 residues. Germline-derived CDR1 and CDR2 are SGHTA and FQGTGA. In DNA, the CDR3 is TGTGCCAGCAGGATCACTAGCGGGAGCTCGGGCAATGAGCAGTTCTTC. Residues: CASRITSGSSGNEQFF.

The rearrangement joins TRBV7-8 to TRBJ2-3; 7 nucleotides align to TRBD1. There are 15 residues in the CDR3. After removal of 5 bases from V and 6 bases from J, the junction contained 11 bases not matched to a gene. In germline, CDR1 is SGHVS, CDR2 FQNEAQ. CDR3 region: CASSPAGGRFDTQYF. CDR3 bases: TGTGCCAGCAGCCCCGCAGGGGGAAGGTTTGATACGCAGTATTTT.

The chain links TRBV7-2 to TRBJ2-7; TRBD1 matches at 10 bases. V gave up 1 base and J gave up 6 bases; unmatched junction bases: 6. The CDR3 extends over 15 amino acids. The germline V gene encodes CDR1 SGHTA and CDR2 FQGNSA. CDR3: CASSLVGQGYREQYF. The CDR3 DNA reads TGTGCCAGCAGCTTAGTGGGACAGGGGTATCGCGAGCAGTACTTC.

The V call is TRBV18, the J call TRBJ2-1; weak D call: TRBD2 (6 bases). The CDR3 loop spans 13 amino acids. Germline values: CDR1 KGHSH, CDR2 LQKENI. V lost 4 bases and J 9 bases, leaving 13 bases between the germline ends. The CDR3 reads CASSLVGGVEQFF. The CDR3 DNA sequence: TGTGCCAGCTCACTCGTGGGAGGTGTTGAGCAGTTCTTC.

The chain has TRBV6-6 and TRBJ1-1; D might be TRBD1 (6 bases). With 0 bases removed from V and 5 bases from J, the gap between germline ends came to 10 bases. The CDR3 runs to 14 residues. The V gene's germline CDR1 is MNHNY and CDR2 SVGAGI (reference sequence). The CDR3 loop is CASSYSQGWTEAFF. The CDR3 DNA is TGTGCCAGCAGTTACTCACAGGGTTGGACTGAAGCTTTCTTT.

This clone was seen a few times. The chain employs TRBV28 and TRBJ2-5; TRBD1 is a possible D gene (5 bases). The CDR3 is 15 amino acids. The germline V gene encodes CDR1 MDHEN and CDR2 SYDVKM. Trimming took off 6 bases at V and 5 bases at J, with 19 bases between the two ends. CDR3 DNA sequence: TGTGCCAGCAGCAGAACCCAGGGATATCAGGAGACCCAGTACTTC. Translation: CASSRTQGYQETQYF.

The chain carries TRBV6-1 and TRBJ2-2; D remains unclear. The CDR3 is 12 residues long. Trimming removed 5 bases at V and 6 bases at J, with 7 bases between. Germline CDR1 is MNHNS and CDR2 is SASEGT. The CDR3 protein is CASSRQAGELFF. In DNA form, the CDR3 reads TGTGCCAGCAGTAGGCAGGCCGGGGAGCTGTTTTTT.

J is TRBJ2-7 and V is TRBV4-2, with D perhaps matching TRBD1 (6 bases). The germline V gene has CDR1 LGHNA and CDR2 YNFKEQ. This CDR3 has 16 residues. Deletions cut 0 bases from V and 2 bases from J, with 14 bases between. CDR3 protein: CASSQDRAGVAYEQYF. The DNA of the CDR3 is TGTGCCAGCAGCCAAGATAGGGCAGGGGTGGCCTACGAGCAGTACTTC.

The sample holds one count of this clone. The chain is built from TRBV27 and TRBJ2-2, with TRBD2 as a possible D gene (6 bases). CDR3 length: 13 residues. Germline CDR1 is MNHEY and CDR2 is SMNVEV (reference sequence). V dropped 4 bases and J dropped 5 bases, with 8 bases sitting between them. For the CDR3, the DNA is TGTGCCAGCAGTTGGAGGGTTACCGGGGAGCTGTTTTTT. Translating gives CASSWRVTGELFF.

The chain carries TRBV19 and TRBJ1-5, with a possible D match to TRBD1 (5 bases). The germline V gene encodes CDR1 LNHDA and CDR2 SQIVND (reference sequence). V lost 4 bases, J lost 4 bases, and 20 bases lay in between. The length of the CDR3 is 17 residues. The CDR3 region is CASSTFHGAGQNQPQHF. Here the CDR3 DNA reads TGTGCCAGTAGTACGTTCCACGGAGCAGGGCAAAATCAGCCCCAGCATTTT.

The chain recombines TRBV7-9 with TRBJ2-7; D unresolved. The CDR3 is 13 amino acids. V was cut by 2 bases and J by 0 bases, with 5 bases left in between. The germline V gene encodes CDR1 SEHNR and CDR2 FQNEAQ (reference sequence). CDR3 protein: CASSLPSSYEQYF. For the CDR3, the DNA is TGTGCCAGCAGCTTACCGAGCTCCTACGAGCAGTACTTC.

The chain uses TRBV7-2 and TRBJ2-5, with D perhaps TRBD1 or TRBD2 (5 bases each). Germline V gene data show CDR1 as SGHTA and CDR2 as FQGNSA. V lost 5 bases to trimming and J lost 4 bases, with 11 bases between them. The CDR3 consists of 13 residues. The CDR3 DNA follows: TGTGCCAGCAGCCGGACTGGGGGAGAGACCCAGTACTTC. Amino acid sequence: CASSRTGGETQYF.

V gene TRBV11-3 combines with J gene TRBJ1-2, with D possibly matching TRBD1 (6 bases). The V end was cut by 5 bases, the J end by 10 bases, with 23 bases between. This CDR3 has 15 residues. Looked up from germline, CDR1 is SGHNT and CDR2 is YENEEA. The chain's CDR3 is CASSPTQDSPSAYTF. CDR3 DNA: TGTGCCAGCAGCCCAACTCAGGACAGCCCGAGCGCCTACACCTTC. Complete variable domain (other parts from reference TRBV11-3 and TRBJ1-2): EAGVVQSPRYKIIEKKQPVAFWCNPISGHNTLYWYLQNLGQGPELLIRYENEEAVDDSQLPKDRFSAERLKGVDSTLKIQPAELGDSAVYLCASSPTQDSPSAYTFGSGTRLTVV.

The chain couples TRBV6-1 to TRBJ2-3, with D possibly matching TRBD2 (6 bases). The germline V gene encodes CDR1 MNHNS and CDR2 SASEGT. V lost 6 bases and J 2 bases, leaving 12 bases between the germline ends. This CDR3 spans 14 amino acids. For the CDR3, the DNA is TGTGCCAGCAGGTTAGCGGTTTACACAGATACGCAGTATTTT. Its translation: CASRLAVYTDTQYF.

J is TRBJ1-2 and V is TRBV7-9; D gene uncertain. The CDR3 totals 12 residues. The germline V gene encodes CDR1 SEHNR and CDR2 FQNEAQ (reference sequence). The V end was cut by 5 bases, the J end by 10 bases, with 14 bases between. This CDR3 reads CASSPVSPYYTF. CDR3 nucleotide sequence: TGTGCCAGCAGCCCCGTTTCCCCCTACTACACCTTC.

This rearrangement joins TRBV2 to TRBJ2-7, with TRBD1 as a possible D gene (6 bases). Germline assignment: CDR1 SNHLY and CDR2 FYNNEI. With 7 bases removed from V and 1 base from J, the gap between germline ends came to 20 bases. The length of the CDR3 is 16 residues. CDR3 sequence: CASMDSGTWGSYEQYF. The CDR3 DNA follows: TGTGCCAGCATGGACTCCGGGACATGGGGTTCCTACGAGCAGTACTTC.

The chain carries TRBV5-3 and TRBJ2-3, with 11 bases matching TRBD2. Being an ORF, TRBV5-3 has a function that is uncertain. Trimming removed 1 base from V and 4 bases from J; junction bases left unmatched: 2. The CDR3 has 15 amino acids. The CDR3 reads CARSLLAGGPDTQYF. CDR3 DNA: TGTGCCAGAAGCTTGTTAGCGGGAGGGCCAGATACGCAGTATTTT.

CDR3 region: CASSEQGQYQPQHF. The CDR3 region has the DNA TGTGCCAGCAGTGAACAGGGGCAGTATCAGCCCCAGCATTTT. The genes are TRBV2 and TRBJ1-5; tentative D call: TRBD1 (6 bases). Trimming took off 2 bases at V and 5 bases at J, with 10 bases between the two ends. This CDR3 spans 14 amino acids. Germline V gives CDR1 SNHLY, CDR2 FYNNEI.

The rearrangement uses TRBV7-2 and TRBJ1-2; D gene unclear. CDR3 length equals 12 residues. V lost 1 base to trimming and J lost 8 bases, with 8 bases between them. Germline V gene lookup returns CDR1 SGHTA and CDR2 FQGNSA. CDR3 loop: CASSLEGWGYTF. The DNA of the CDR3 is TGTGCCAGCAGCTTAGAAGGGTGGGGCTACACCTTC.

V usage is TRBV5-8 and J usage is TRBJ2-2, with D perhaps TRBD2 (6 bases). Trimming stripped 1 base from V and 3 bases from J, with 13 bases between. Germline CDR1 is SGHTS and CDR2 is YDEGEE. The CDR3 totals 16 residues. CDR3 region: CASSLWRGRDTGELFF. The CDR3 DNA is TGTGCCAGCAGCTTGTGGAGGGGACGGGACACCGGGGAGCTGTTTTTT.